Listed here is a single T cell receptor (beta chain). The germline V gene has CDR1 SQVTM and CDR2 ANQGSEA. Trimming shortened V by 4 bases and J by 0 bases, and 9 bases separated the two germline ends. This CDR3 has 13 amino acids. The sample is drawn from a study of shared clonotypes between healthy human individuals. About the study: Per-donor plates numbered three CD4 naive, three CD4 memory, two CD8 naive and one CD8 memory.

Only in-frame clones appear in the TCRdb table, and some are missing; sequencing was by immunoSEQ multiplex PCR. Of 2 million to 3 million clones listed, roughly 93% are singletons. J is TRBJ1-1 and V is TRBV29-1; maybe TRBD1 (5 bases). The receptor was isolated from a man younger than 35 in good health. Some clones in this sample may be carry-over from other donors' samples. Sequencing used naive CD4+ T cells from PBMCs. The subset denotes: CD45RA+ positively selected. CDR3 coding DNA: TGCAGCGTTGTCGACAGCATGAACACTGAAGCTTTCTTT. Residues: CSVVDSMNTEAFF.